The clone carrying this T cell receptor (beta chain) appeared once. As yet, its antigen is unknown. TCRdb re-called the PCR reads through MiXCR, storing one row per CDR3 protein. The sample comprises some 21,000 distinct CDR3 sequences, 50% to 70% of which are singletons, and 0.8% to 1% rests with the top ten. The length of the CDR3 is 14 residues. Per germline, CDR1 SEHNR and CDR2 FQNEAQ (reference sequence). The V and J ends lost 5 bases and 2 bases respectively, with 12 bases between them. These data come from a study of vaccination and CD4 T cells after COVID-19. Across the whole study: Eight to ten convalescent patients had mild and one had severe PCR-confirmed SARS-CoV-2 disease. Convalescent participants consisted of six males and four females, two being Hispanic. The study, taken as a whole, reports: Convalescent patients had a median around 90% of post-vaccine SARS-CoV-2-reactive clones that were detected only after vaccination, not before it.

The specimen was CD4+ T cells from blood, collected before SARS-CoV-2 vaccination. This TCR came from a human donor who had recovered from COVID-19. The J gene is TRBJ2-5, the V gene TRBV7-9, with D unclear. CDR3 sequence reads: CASSQPAPQETQYF. CDR3 nucleotide sequence: TGTGCCAGCAGCCAGCCGGCCCCACAAGAGACCCAGTACTTC. Filled out from reference TRBV7-9 and TRBJ2-5, the complete variable domain reads DTGVSQNPRHKITKRGQNVTFRCDPISEHNRLYWYRQTLGQGPEFLTYFQNEAQLEKSRLLSDRFSAERPKGSFSTLEIQRTEQGDSAMYLCASSQPAPQETQYFGPGTRLLVL.